The 2 T cell receptor beta chains presented below share a single source sample, sequenced in a study of T cells after yellow fever vaccination. One entry per CDR3 protein results from TCRdb running MiXCR on the 5' RACE reads. The data contain some 350,000 distinct CDR3 sequences, about 4% of them singletons. Sample: PBMCs, taken 5 days after the yellow fever booster vaccination. Receptors originate from a man aged 18 to 35 who received the YFV17D yellow fever vaccine.

This clonotype occurred many times. The chain joins TRBV5-1 to TRBJ2-3; D is ambiguous. The CDR3 is 16 residues long. Germline CDR1 reads SGHRS; CDR2 reads YFSETQ. Trimming removed 0 bases at V and 1 base at J, with 12 bases between. In DNA form, the CDR3 reads TGCGCCAGCAGCTTGGCCCTTCTATCGGGCACAGATACGCAGTATTTT. Protein sequence: CASSLALLSGTDTQYF.

Ten or more counts support this clonotype. This chain joins TRBV12-3 or TRBV12-4 and TRBJ1-1, with TRBD1 as a possible D gene (6 bases). Trimming left V 5 bases short and J 4 bases short, with 17 bases between. There are 15 residues in the CDR3. The CDR3 here is CASSISAGVGTEAFF. Here the CDR3 DNA reads TGTGCCAGCAGTATCTCGGCAGGGGTGGGCACTGAAGCTTTCTTT.